Below are 18 T cell receptor beta chains sequenced from a single sample in a study of shared clonotypes between healthy human individuals. TCRdb's copy holds only in-frame clones and misses some; the assay was immunoSEQ multiplex PCR. Of about 2 million clones in the sample, about 94% are singletons; the top ten hold 1.1%. Naive CD8 isolation took CD45RO-negative cells positively selected for CCR7 and excluded terminally differentiated effector memory CD45RA+ cells. The sequenced material came from naive CD8+ T cells sorted from blood. Receptors were obtained from a man between 18 and 29 years old in good health.

This sequence joins TRBV19 and TRBJ2-7; 8 nucleotides agree with TRBD1. The CDR3 is made up of 15 amino acids. V lost 1 base and J lost 5; bases outside the gene matches: 7. The germline V gene has CDR1 LNHDA and CDR2 SQIVND (reference sequence). The chain's CDR3 is CASSIAGGFSNEQYF. The CDR3 nucleotides are TGTGCCAGTAGTATAGCAGGGGGCTTTTCCAACGAGCAGTACTTC.

The V gene is TRBV13, the J gene TRBJ2-3; D remains unclear. The CDR3 length is 11 residues. Germline CDR1 is PRHDT and CDR2 is FYEKMQ (reference sequence). V dropped 4 bases and J dropped 6 bases, with 5 bases sitting between them. The CDR3 bases are TGTGCCAGCAGCTGGTCGGATACGCAGTATTTT. Amino acids: CASSWSDTQYF.

A note on this clone: Other DNA sequences from this sample encode an identical CDR3 as well. This chain links TRBV6-5 with TRBJ2-7, with 7 bases identical to TRBD2. This CDR3 spans 14 amino acids. Germline CDR1 is MNHEY and CDR2 is SVGAGI. Trimming at V came to 2 bases and at J to 4 bases, leaving 5 bases not matched to a gene. The CDR3: CASSYDREAYEQYF. The CDR3 DNA reads as TGTGCCAGCAGTTACGATCGGGAGGCTTACGAGCAGTACTTC.

The V and J genes are TRBV13 and TRBJ2-7; 10 bases agree with TRBD1. V was pared by 5 bases and J by 3 bases, with 4 bases of the junction left unmatched. The CDR3 is 14 amino acids. CDR1 is PRHDT, CDR2 FYEKMQ, per germline (reference sequence). The CDR3 protein is CASSIGQGDYEQYF. CDR3 nucleotide sequence: TGTGCCAGCAGCATCGGACAGGGGGACTACGAGCAGTACTTC.

This clone was seen a single time. The chain combines TRBV25-1 with TRBJ2-7; D possibly corresponds to TRBD1 (6 bases). Looked up from germline, CDR1 is MGHDK and CDR2 is SYGVNS. The CDR3 spans 14 residues. Trimming removed 10 bases from V and 0 bases from J, with 16 bases in between. CDR3 region: CATNGQQSSYEQYF. The DNA for the CDR3 is TGTGCCACCAACGGACAGCAAAGCTCCTACGAGCAGTACTTC.

The CDR3 spells CARSLAEGMKTQYF. CDR3 coding DNA: TGTGCCAGAAGCTTAGCGGAGGGTATGAAGACCCAGTACTTC. This rearrangement joins TRBV7-5 to TRBJ2-5; TRBD2 was called by the table and not checked on the DNA. TRBV7-5 is a pseudogene locus. The CDR3 is 14 amino acids.

The chain carries TRBV9 and TRBJ2-1; TRBD2 matches 7 bases. J gave up 8 bases and V 4 bases, and 12 bases lay outside the gene matches. Germline loops: CDR1 SGDLS, CDR2 YYNGEE. The length of the CDR3 is 15 residues. Here the CDR3 DNA reads TGTGCCAGCAGCCCCGACGGTGGGGGGGTGGATGAGCAGTTCTTC. This codes for CASSPDGGGVDEQFF.

On this clone itself: Within the sample, other DNA sequences also encode this same CDR3. The rearrangement joins TRBV27 to TRBJ2-2, with D perhaps TRBD1 (5 bases). Germline CDR1 is MNHEY and CDR2 is SMNVEV (reference sequence). The CDR3 is 14 amino acids. V shed 4 bases and J shed 2 bases, with 8 bases lying between them. The CDR3 here is CASSYQGNTGELFF. The DNA of the CDR3 is TGTGCCAGCAGTTACCAGGGTAACACCGGGGAGCTGTTTTTT.

This rearrangement joins TRBV25-1 to TRBJ1-1; TRBD1 aligns across 7 bases. The CDR3 runs to 15 residues. Germline assignment: CDR1 MGHDK and CDR2 SYGVNS. Losses at the gene ends were 0 bases for V and 0 bases for J; bases not matched to a gene: 1. The CDR3 reads CASSEYQGVNTEAFF. For the CDR3, the DNA is TGTGCCAGCAGTGAATACCAGGGGGTGAACACTGAAGCTTTCTTT.

The J gene is TRBJ1-5, the V gene TRBV28; maybe TRBD1 (5 bases). This CDR3 spans 16 amino acids. Germline CDR1 and CDR2: MDHEN and SYDVKM. V shed 1 base and J shed 0 bases, with 10 bases lying between them. DNA for the CDR3: TGTGCCAGCAGTTTATTTCAGGGACTTAGCAATCAGCCCCAGCATTTT. Its protein is CASSLFQGLSNQPQHF.

This clone was detected once. The gene calls are TRBV29-1 and TRBJ2-7, with 9 bases identical to TRBD1. After removal of 8 bases from V and 5 bases from J, the junction contained 13 bases not matched to a gene. Germline CDR1 is SQVTM and CDR2 is ANQGSEA. The CDR3 has 14 residues. The CDR3 here is CSPRSGQGSHEQYF. DNA of the CDR3: TGCAGCCCCCGCTCGGGACAGGGTAGCCACGAGCAGTACTTC.

In its sample, this clone was seen once. The CDR3 region has the DNA TGTGCCAGCGAACAGGGTCCTCGGGGCTCCTACAATGAGCAGTTCTTC. Translated, it gives CASEQGPRGSYNEQFF. The gene calls are TRBV27 and TRBJ2-1, with TRBD1 as a possible D gene (6 bases). This CDR3 comprises 16 residues. Germline-derived CDR1 and CDR2 are MNHEY and SMNVEV (reference sequence). The V end lost 8 bases, the J end lost 0 bases, and 17 bases lay between the germline ends.

The CDR3 coding sequence is TGTGCCACCAGCAGTTACGGGCCGGCAAATTCACCCCTCCACTTT. This gives the protein CATSSYGPANSPLHF. The V call is TRBV15, the J call TRBJ1-6, with no clear D. CDR3 length: 15 residues. With 3 bases removed from V and 7 bases from J, the gap between germline ends came to 13 bases. Per the germline V gene, CDR1 is LNHNV and CDR2 is YYDKDF (reference sequence).

The chain links TRBV7-9 to TRBJ2-5; no clear D. CDR3 size: 12 residues. V lost 3 bases to trimming and J lost 5 bases, with 7 bases between them. Germline CDR1 and CDR2: SEHNR and FQNEAQ (reference sequence). CDR3 region: CASSFNDETQYF. The CDR3 coding sequence is TGTGCCAGCAGCTTTAATGATGAGACCCAGTACTTC.

The chain is built from TRBV5-4 and TRBJ2-3; no clear D gene. Trimming shortened V by 4 bases and J by 0 bases, and 12 bases separated the two germline ends. This CDR3 comprises 15 residues. Germline lookup yields CDR1 SGHNT and CDR2 YYREEE (reference sequence). For the CDR3, the DNA is TGTGCCAGCAGCCGCTTGACGGACAGCACAGATACGCAGTATTTT. It yields the protein CASSRLTDSTDTQYF.

This chain uses TRBV4-3 with TRBJ2-7; D uncertain. Germline-derived CDR1 and CDR2 are LGHNA and YSLEER. The CDR3 spans 15 residues. Trimming pared 0 bases from V and 3 bases from J, leaving 12 bases between. The CDR3 reads CASSQDLGSNYEQYF. The CDR3 nucleotides are TGCGCCAGCAGCCAAGATCTGGGCAGTAACTACGAGCAGTACTTC.

A note on this clone: The sample has other DNA sequences that encode this CDR3 too. The chain joins TRBV29-1 to TRBJ2-1, with 7 bases that match TRBD1. The germline V gene encodes CDR1 SQVTM and CDR2 ANQGSEA. The CDR3 spans 14 residues. V lost 1 base, J lost 4 bases, and 4 bases stayed unmatched. Written as DNA, the CDR3 is TGCAGCGTTGAAGGACAGGGATCGTACAATGAGCAGTTCTTC. It specifies CSVEGQGSYNEQFF.

The rearrangement links TRBV7-6 to TRBJ2-3, with 7 bases that match TRBD1. The V segment lost 4 bases and the J segment 3 bases; nucleotides outside the gene matches: 13. The CDR3 is 17 amino acids. Per the germline V gene, CDR1 is SGHVS and CDR2 is FNYEAQ. The CDR3 DNA is TGTGCCAGCAGCTCTGGGCCACCGGGACAGCGGACAGATACGCAGTATTTT. This sequence encodes CASSSGPPGQRTDTQYF.